This T cell receptor (beta chain) was captured by sequencing in a study of Graves' ophthalmopathy and Graves' hyperthyroidism. Germline V gene data show CDR1 as MGHDK and CDR2 as SYGVNS. The CDR3 loop spans 14 amino acids. V lost 6 bases to trimming and J lost 7 bases, with 18 bases between them. About this clonotype: What it binds is not known.

Points from the study as a whole: Blood also held most thyroid clonotypes expanded above 0.001 frequency. Ophthalmopathy progression predictions by the model showed 72.22% specificity and approximately 70% sensitivity.

For repertoire sequencing, the TCR beta CDR3 regions were amplified from RNA transcripts. First-round RT-PCR relied on HTBI primers, and a second-round multiplex PCR came next. MiXCR, run by TCRdb on the multiplex PCR reads, gives a single entry per CDR3 protein. The profile covers about 600,000 distinct CDR3 sequences, with about two fifths appearing a single time and about 4.6% taken by the ten largest. The origin of this receptor is an adult man with Graves' hyperthyroidism. Sequenced: peripheral blood or thyroid tissue (not recorded which). This chain links TRBV25-1 with TRBJ1-1; TRBD1 is a possible D gene (5 bases). The CDR3 protein is CASSSRGRGDEAFF. The CDR3 coding sequence is TGTGCCAGCAGCTCAAGGGGTCGGGGTGATGAAGCTTTCTTT.